This record covers a single T cell receptor (beta chain). What it binds is unknown. This PCR relied on a set of 60 Vbeta primers and 13 Jbeta primers. Method: immunoSEQ multiplex PCR; TCRdb's copy keeps in-frame clones and lacks some. The repertoire has about 120,000 clones, under 70% of them found once; the top ten carry over 6.5%. The source of the sample is a study of cytomegalovirus exposure and HLA in healthy donors. General study points: Later analysis demonstrated an association between a missense DCLRE1C variant and TCR beta V- and J-gene trimming.

The germline CDR1 and CDR2 sequences are SGHTA and FQGNSA. This CDR3 comprises 14 residues. V lost 1 base and J lost 4, with 10 bases in between. The sequencing sample was made of PBMCs. This chain links TRBV7-2 with TRBJ1-2; no clear D gene. The sequence came from a man between 18 and 35 years old in good health and CMV-seropositive. The CDR3 loop reads CASSLVAQPYGYTF. The CDR3 DNA is TGTGCCAGCAGCTTAGTAGCCCAGCCCTATGGCTACACCTTC.